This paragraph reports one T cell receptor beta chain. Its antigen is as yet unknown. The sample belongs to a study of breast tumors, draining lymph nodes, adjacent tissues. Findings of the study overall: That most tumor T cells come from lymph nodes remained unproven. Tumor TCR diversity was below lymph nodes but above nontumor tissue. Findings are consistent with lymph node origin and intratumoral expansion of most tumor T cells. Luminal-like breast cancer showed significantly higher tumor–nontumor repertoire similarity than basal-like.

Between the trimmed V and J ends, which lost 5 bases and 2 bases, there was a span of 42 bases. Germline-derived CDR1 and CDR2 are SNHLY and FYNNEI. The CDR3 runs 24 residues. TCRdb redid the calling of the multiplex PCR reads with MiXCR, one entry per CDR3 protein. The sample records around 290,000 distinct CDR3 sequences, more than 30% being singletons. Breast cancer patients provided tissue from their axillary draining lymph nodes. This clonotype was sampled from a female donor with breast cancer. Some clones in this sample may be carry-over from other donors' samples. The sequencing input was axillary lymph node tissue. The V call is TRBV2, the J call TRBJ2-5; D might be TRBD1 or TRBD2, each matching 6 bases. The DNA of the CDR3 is TGTGCCAGCAGTCTCCGTCAGGGGCGGGAATCACCCCTCCACTACTTCCGCTTACAAGAGACCCAGTACTTC. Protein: CASSLRQGRESPLHYFRLQETQYF.